The present TCR beta chain was sequenced within a study of OX40 agonist ivuxolimab in advanced cancers. The CDR3 spans 19 residues. V lost 0 bases and J lost 3, with 21 bases in between. Germline-derived CDR1 and CDR2 are MGHRA and YSYEKL. Clones were sequenced by immunoSEQ multiplex PCR, and TCRdb holds only the in-frame ones, with some missing. The sample includes around 92,000 clones, roughly 93% seen only once; the top ten take about 0.24%. Here the sequenced sample was CD4+ or CD8+ T cells sorted from blood, taken in a trial of the OX40 agonist ivuxolimab. This receptor was taken from an adult with an advanced solid tumor such as melanoma, head and neck, liver or kidney cancer. The J gene is TRBJ1-5, the V gene TRBV4-1; D is ambiguous. The CDR3 sequence: CASSQETTIFRTLNQPQHF. The CDR3 DNA sequence: TGCGCCAGCAGCCAAGAAACGACAATATTTAGAACCCTCAATCAGCCCCAGCATTTT.